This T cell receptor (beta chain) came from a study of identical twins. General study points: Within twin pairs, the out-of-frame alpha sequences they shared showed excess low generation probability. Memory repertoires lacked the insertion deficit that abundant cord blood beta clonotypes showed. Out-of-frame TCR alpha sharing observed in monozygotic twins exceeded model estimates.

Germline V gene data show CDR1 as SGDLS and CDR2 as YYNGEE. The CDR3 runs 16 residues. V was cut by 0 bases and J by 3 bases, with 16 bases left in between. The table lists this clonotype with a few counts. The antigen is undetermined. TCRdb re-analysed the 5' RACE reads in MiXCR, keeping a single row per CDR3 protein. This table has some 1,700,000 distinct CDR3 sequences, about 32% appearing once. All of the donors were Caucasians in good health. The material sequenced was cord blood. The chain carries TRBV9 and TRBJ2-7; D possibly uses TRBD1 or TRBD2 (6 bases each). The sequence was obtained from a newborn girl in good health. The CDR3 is CASSVGPAGHIYEQYF. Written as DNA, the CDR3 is TGTGCCAGCAGCGTAGGGCCCGCGGGACACATCTACGAGCAGTACTTC.